This T cell receptor beta chain was retrieved from a study of blood T cell repertoires in COVID-19. The wider study: Sites in the United States, Italy and Spain provided acute and convalescent COVID-19 samples. The cDNA or gDNA used as material had been derived from T cells, B-cell-depleted T cells, or PBMCs.

Original data processing: Nucleated cell counts were estimated from reference gene primer amplification. TCRdb keeps only in-frame clones here, not all; method: immunoSEQ multiplex PCR. D and trimming come from the DNA, and the V and J calls and clone size come from that table. Of tens of thousands of clones in the sample, roughly 84% were seen once. Germline V lookup: CDR1 SGHKS, CDR2 YYEKEE (reference sequence). This CDR3 contains 16 residues. V was trimmed by 4 bases and J by 2 bases, leaving 13 bases between them. The specimen was peripheral blood. This receptor was identified in a human donor in a cohort sampled during active COVID-19. The donor label of this sample is uncertain. The rearrangement uses TRBV5-5 and TRBJ2-6; perhaps TRBD1 as D (6 bases). CDR3 loop: CASSQLQGAGANVLTF. CDR3 DNA: TGTGCCAGCAGCCAACTACAGGGTGCTGGGGCCAACGTCCTGACTTTC.